The rows below give T cell receptor beta chains drawn from one sample of a study of cytomegalovirus exposure and HLA in healthy donors. TCRdb keeps only in-frame clones here, not all; method: immunoSEQ multiplex PCR. The sample lists some 110,000 clones, 70% occurring once. Sample: PBMCs. Every receptor here comes from a young man in good health and CMV-seropositive. CDR3s include the opening cysteine and the closing phenylalanine or tryptophan. Fields, in order: V gene, clone size, D gene, J gene, CDR3 protein, CDR3 DNA. A D gene is named only where the DNA matches it firmly. Rows give clone size only sometimes, using once, few, many, or a class for an expanded clone.

V gene: TRBV4-1; clone size: NA; D gene: NA; J gene: TRBJ2-3; CDR3 protein: CASSHGLGTDTQYF; CDR3 DNA: TGCGCCAGCAGCCACGGGTTGGGCACAGATACGCAGTATTTT
V gene: TRBV15; clone size: NA; D gene: NA; J gene: TRBJ1-2; CDR3 protein: CATSREGRGYGYTF; CDR3 DNA: TGTGCCACCAGCAGAGAGGGCAGGGGTTATGGCTACACCTTC
V gene: TRBV18; clone size: NA; D gene: NA; J gene: TRBJ1-2; CDR3 protein: CASSRESFARQDPSRSNYGYTF; CDR3 DNA: TGTGCCAGCTCCCGAGAATCTTTCGCAAGACAGGACCCGAGTAGGTCTAACTATGGCTACACCTTC
V gene: TRBV19; clone size: NA; D gene: TRBD1; J gene: TRBJ2-7; CDR3 protein: CASSKDRGYEQYF; CDR3 DNA: TGTGCCAGTAGTAAAGACAGGGGTTACGAGCAGTACTTC
V gene: TRBV30; clone size: NA; D gene: NA; J gene: TRBJ1-5; CDR3 protein: CAWSLLDRSSNQPQHF; CDR3 DNA: TGTGCCTGGAGTTTACTGGACAGAAGTAGCAATCAGCCCCAGCATTTT
V gene: TRBV4-1; clone size: NA; D gene: NA; J gene: TRBJ1-2; CDR3 protein: CASSRMAGERDGYTF; CDR3 DNA: TGCGCCAGCAGCCGCATGGCGGGGGAGAGGGACGGCTACACCTTC
V gene: TRBV5-1; clone size: NA; D gene: TRBD1; J gene: TRBJ1-4; CDR3 protein: CASSLVGTGGAEEKLFF; CDR3 DNA: TGCGCCAGCAGCTTGGTTGGGACAGGGGGCGCGGAAGAAAAACTGTTTTTT
V gene: TRBV29-1; clone size: once; D gene: NA; J gene: TRBJ2-4; CDR3 protein: CSVILNIQYF; CDR3 DNA: TGCAGCGTTATACTAAACATTCAGTACTTC
V gene: TRBV10-3; clone size: NA; D gene: TRBD2; J gene: TRBJ2-3; CDR3 protein: CAISNLRGGGADTQYF; CDR3 DNA: TGTGCCATCAGTAACCTGCGGGGGGGCGGGGCAGATACGCAGTATTTT
V gene: TRBV28; clone size: NA; D gene: NA; J gene: TRBJ2-2; CDR3 protein: CASSLLASLNTGELFF; CDR3 DNA: TGTGCCAGCAGTTTATTAGCTAGCTTAAACACCGGGGAGCTGTTTTTT
V gene: TRBV6-1; clone size: few; D gene: NA; J gene: TRBJ1-4; CDR3 protein: CASSERVKLFF; CDR3 DNA: TGTGCCAGCAGTGAGCGGGTAAAACTGTTTTTT
V gene: TRBV10-1; clone size: NA; D gene: NA; J gene: TRBJ1-1; CDR3 protein: CASSESDRAGENTEAFF; CDR3 DNA: TGCGCCAGCAGTGAGTCGGATCGAGCAGGGGAAAACACTGAAGCTTTCTTT
V gene: TRBV7-6; clone size: NA; D gene: TRBD2; J gene: TRBJ2-1; CDR3 protein: CASSLGGGALPSSYNEQFF; CDR3 DNA: TGTGCCAGCAGCTTGGGCGGGGGGGCCCTCCCCAGCTCCTACAATGAGCAGTTCTTC
V gene: TRBV5-1; clone size: NA; D gene: NA; J gene: TRBJ2-2; CDR3 protein: CASLGLTGELFF; CDR3 DNA: TGCGCCAGCTTGGGCCTCACCGGGGAGCTGTTTTTT
V gene: TRBV28; clone size: NA; D gene: NA; J gene: TRBJ1-2; CDR3 protein: CASSPGRENGYTF; CDR3 DNA: TGTGCCAGCAGCCCCGGCAGGGAAAATGGCTACACCTTC
V gene: TRBV5-1; clone size: NA; D gene: NA; J gene: TRBJ1-6; CDR3 protein: CASSLRVDNSPLHF; CDR3 DNA: TGCGCCAGCAGCCTCAGGGTTGATAATTCACCCCTCCACTTT
V gene: TRBV7-2; clone size: NA; D gene: TRBD2; J gene: TRBJ2-1; CDR3 protein: CASIPSGGPYNEQFF; CDR3 DNA: TGTGCCAGCATACCTAGCGGGGGGCCCTACAATGAGCAGTTCTTC
V gene: TRBV29-1; clone size: NA; D gene: TRBD1; J gene: TRBJ1-2; CDR3 protein: CSVTGGGGYGYTF; CDR3 DNA: TGCAGCGTTACAGGGGGCGGCGGCTATGGCTACACCTTC
V gene: TRBV5-1; clone size: NA; D gene: NA; J gene: TRBJ2-1; CDR3 protein: CASSLAYSWASGGAPRNEQFF; CDR3 DNA: TGCGCCAGCAGCTTGGCCTATTCGTGGGCTAGTGGGGGGGCTCCACGAAATGAGCAGTTCTTC
V gene: TRBV5-1; clone size: NA; D gene: TRBD1; J gene: TRBJ2-7; CDR3 protein: CASSLGQAAPYEQYF; CDR3 DNA: TGCGCCAGCAGCCTAGGACAGGCGGCCCCCTACGAGCAGTACTTC
V gene: TRBV7-9; clone size: few; D gene: NA; J gene: TRBJ2-5; CDR3 protein: CASSLAGAHLETQYF; CDR3 DNA: TGTGCCAGCAGCTTAGCAGGGGCGCATCTGGAGACCCAGTACTTC
V gene: TRBV7-3; clone size: few; D gene: NA; J gene: TRBJ2-1; CDR3 protein: CASSLAGTPNEQFF; CDR3 DNA: TGTGCCAGCAGCTTAGCGGGGACTCCTAATGAGCAGTTCTTC
V gene: TRBV13; clone size: NA; D gene: TRBD1; J gene: TRBJ1-4; CDR3 protein: CASSFRGILSTNEKLFF; CDR3 DNA: TGTGCCAGCAGCTTCAGGGGGATACTATCAACTAATGAAAAACTGTTTTTT
V gene: TRBV14; clone size: NA; D gene: TRBD2; J gene: TRBJ2-3; CDR3 protein: CASSPPASGSGDTQYF; CDR3 DNA: TGTGCCAGCAGCCCCCCCGCTAGCGGTTCGGGCGATACGCAGTATTTT
V gene: TRBV11-3; clone size: NA; D gene: NA; J gene: TRBJ2-3; CDR3 protein: CASSLGLSSTDTQYF; CDR3 DNA: TGTGCCAGCAGCTTAGGACTGTCTAGCACAGATACGCAGTATTTT
V gene: TRBV18; clone size: few; D gene: NA; J gene: TRBJ1-2; CDR3 protein: CASSPGSDYGYTF; CDR3 DNA: TGTGCCAGCTCTCCCGGGTCCGACTATGGCTACACCTTC
V gene: TRBV9; clone size: NA; D gene: NA; J gene: TRBJ1-1; CDR3 protein: CASSVEGVWGRTEAFF; CDR3 DNA: TGTGCCAGCAGCGTAGAGGGGGTATGGGGGCGGACTGAAGCTTTCTTT
V gene: TRBV6-1; clone size: NA; D gene: TRBD1; J gene: TRBJ2-7; CDR3 protein: CASRISTGPGEQYF; CDR3 DNA: TGTGCCAGCAGGATTTCGACAGGGCCAGGGGAGCAGTACTTC
V gene: TRBV28; clone size: NA; D gene: TRBD1; J gene: TRBJ2-5; CDR3 protein: CASSLSYRGSLETQYF; CDR3 DNA: TGTGCCAGCAGTTTATCGTACAGGGGATCGCTAGAGACCCAGTACTTC
V gene: TRBV5-1; clone size: NA; D gene: NA; J gene: TRBJ2-7; CDR3 protein: CASSLARTKADEQYF; CDR3 DNA: TGCGCCAGCAGCTTGGCTAGGACTAAGGCGGACGAGCAGTACTTC
V gene: TRBV11-2; clone size: NA; D gene: NA; J gene: TRBJ2-4; CDR3 protein: CASSLERDQNIQYF; CDR3 DNA: TGTGCCAGCAGCTTAGAGAGGGATCAAAACATTCAGTACTTC
V gene: TRBV2; clone size: NA; D gene: NA; J gene: TRBJ1-2; CDR3 protein: CASSGTLNYGYTF; CDR3 DNA: TGTGCCAGCAGCGGGACTCTCAACTATGGCTACACCTTC
V gene: TRBV7-2; clone size: NA; D gene: TRBD1; J gene: TRBJ1-3; CDR3 protein: CATGGSSGNTIYF; CDR3 DNA: TGTGCCACAGGGGGGTCCTCTGGAAACACCATATATTTT
V gene: TRBV19; clone size: NA; D gene: TRBD1; J gene: TRBJ1-2; CDR3 protein: CASSIAHGGQGGGYTF; CDR3 DNA: TGTGCCAGTAGTATCGCCCACGGGGGACAGGGTGGTGGCTACACCTTC
V gene: TRBV19; clone size: NA; D gene: NA; J gene: TRBJ1-5; CDR3 protein: CASSIGQGTGQPQHF; CDR3 DNA: TGTGCCAGTAGTATTGGCCAGGGTACGGGTCAGCCCCAGCATTTT
V gene: TRBV11-3; clone size: NA; D gene: TRBD2; J gene: TRBJ2-3; CDR3 protein: CASSLEGTSATDTQYF; CDR3 DNA: TGTGCCAGCAGCTTAGAGGGGACTAGCGCCACAGATACGCAGTATTTT
V gene: TRBV9; clone size: NA; D gene: NA; J gene: TRBJ2-2; CDR3 protein: CASDSNGATTGELFF; CDR3 DNA: TGTGCCAGCGACTCGAACGGAGCGACCACCGGGGAGCTGTTTTTT
V gene: TRBV4-2; clone size: NA; D gene: NA; J gene: TRBJ2-5; CDR3 protein: CASSRLQDQETQYF; CDR3 DNA: TGTGCCAGCAGCCGGCTCCAGGACCAAGAGACCCAGTACTTC
V gene: TRBV4-3; clone size: few; D gene: NA; J gene: TRBJ1-3; CDR3 protein: CASSQWGAGNTIYF; CDR3 DNA: TGCGCCAGCAGCCAATGGGGGGCTGGAAACACCATATATTTT
V gene: TRBV21-1; clone size: NA; D gene: NA; J gene: TRBJ2-5; CDR3 protein: CASSKQGDETQYF; CDR3 DNA: TGTGCCAGCAGTAAACAGGGGGACGAGACCCAGTACTTC
V gene: TRBV28; clone size: NA; D gene: TRBD1; J gene: TRBJ2-3; CDR3 protein: CASSPGQGTQYF; CDR3 DNA: TGTGCCAGCAGTCCAGGACAGGGCACGCAGTATTTT
V gene: TRBV27; clone size: NA; D gene: TRBD2; J gene: TRBJ2-1; CDR3 protein: CASSLEGGLAGGPNPLYNEQFF; CDR3 DNA: TGTGCCAGCAGTTTAGAAGGGGGACTAGCGGGGGGGCCGAACCCTTTATACAATGAGCAGTTCTTC
V gene: TRBV27; clone size: once; D gene: NA; J gene: TRBJ1-5; CDR3 protein: CASSLSVNNQPQHF; CDR3 DNA: TGTGCCAGCAGTTTATCGGTTAACAACCAGCCCCAGCATTTT
V gene: TRBV18; clone size: NA; D gene: NA; J gene: TRBJ1-5; CDR3 protein: CASSPPGGSNQPQHF; CDR3 DNA: TGTGCCAGCTCACCACCGGGAGGGAGCAATCAGCCCCAGCATTTT
V gene: TRBV28; clone size: once; D gene: TRBD2; J gene: TRBJ2-3; CDR3 protein: CASSFGTNKYF; CDR3 DNA: TGTGCCAGCAGTTTCGGGACTAACAAGTATTTT
V gene: TRBV2; clone size: NA; D gene: TRBD1; J gene: TRBJ2-3; CDR3 protein: CASSSVGGQRTDTQYF; CDR3 DNA: TGTGCCAGCAGTTCGGTAGGGGGCCAGCGCACAGATACGCAGTATTTT
V gene: TRBV27; clone size: NA; D gene: NA; J gene: TRBJ2-2; CDR3 protein: CASSLEGGELFF; CDR3 DNA: TGTGCCAGCAGTTTGGAGGGCGGGGAGCTGTTTTTT
V gene: TRBV11-1; clone size: NA; D gene: NA; J gene: TRBJ2-5; CDR3 protein: CASSLDRIRRGDLETQYF; CDR3 DNA: TGTGCCAGCAGCTTAGATCGGATTCGGCGGGGCGACTTGGAGACCCAGTACTTC
V gene: TRBV10-3; clone size: few; D gene: NA; J gene: TRBJ2-1; CDR3 protein: CAINAVGGSYNEQFF; CDR3 DNA: TGTGCCATCAATGCTGTGGGGGGAAGCTACAATGAGCAGTTCTTC
V gene: TRBV18; clone size: NA; D gene: NA; J gene: TRBJ2-7; CDR3 protein: CASSPAALSYEQYF; CDR3 DNA: TGTGCCAGCTCACCGGCGGCCCTCTCCTACGAGCAGTACTTC
V gene: TRBV4-2; clone size: NA; D gene: NA; J gene: TRBJ2-7; CDR3 protein: CASSQGDFPYEQYF; CDR3 DNA: TGTGCCAGCAGCCAAGGCGACTTTCCCTACGAGCAGTACTTC
V gene: TRBV7-2; clone size: NA; D gene: TRBD2; J gene: TRBJ2-1; CDR3 protein: CASSLKSPAGGFYNEQFF; CDR3 DNA: TGTGCCAGCAGCTTAAAATCTCCCGCGGGAGGGTTCTACAATGAGCAGTTCTTC
V gene: TRBV6-5; clone size: NA; D gene: NA; J gene: TRBJ2-2; CDR3 protein: CASRRPLTGTGELFF; CDR3 DNA: TGTGCCAGCAGACGCCCCCTCACAGGGACCGGGGAGCTGTTTTTT